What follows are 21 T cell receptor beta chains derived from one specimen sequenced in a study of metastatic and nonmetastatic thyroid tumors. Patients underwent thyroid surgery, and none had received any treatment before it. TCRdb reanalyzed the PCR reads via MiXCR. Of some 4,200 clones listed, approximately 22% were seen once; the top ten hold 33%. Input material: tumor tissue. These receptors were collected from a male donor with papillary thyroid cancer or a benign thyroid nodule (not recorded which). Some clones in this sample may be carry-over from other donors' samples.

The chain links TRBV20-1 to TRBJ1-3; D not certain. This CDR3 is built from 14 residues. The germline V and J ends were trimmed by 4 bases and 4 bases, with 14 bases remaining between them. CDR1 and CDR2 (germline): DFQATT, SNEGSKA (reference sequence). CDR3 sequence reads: CSANRAGGGNTIYF. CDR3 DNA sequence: TGCAGTGCTAATCGAGCGGGAGGGGGAAACACCATATATTTT.

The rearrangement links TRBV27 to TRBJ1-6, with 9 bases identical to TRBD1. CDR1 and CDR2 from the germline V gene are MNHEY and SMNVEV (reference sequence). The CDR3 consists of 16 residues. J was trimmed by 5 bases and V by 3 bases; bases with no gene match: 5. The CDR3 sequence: CASSFLGTGNNSPLHF. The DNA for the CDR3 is TGTGCCAGCAGTTTCCTCGGGACAGGGAATAATTCACCCCTCCACTTT.

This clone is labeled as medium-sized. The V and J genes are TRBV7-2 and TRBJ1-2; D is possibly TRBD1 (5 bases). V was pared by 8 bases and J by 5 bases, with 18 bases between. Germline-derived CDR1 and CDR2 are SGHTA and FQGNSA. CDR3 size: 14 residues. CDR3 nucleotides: TGTGCCAGCCATGGGGGGGGAAACCCATATGGCTACACCTTC. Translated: CASHGGGNPYGYTF.

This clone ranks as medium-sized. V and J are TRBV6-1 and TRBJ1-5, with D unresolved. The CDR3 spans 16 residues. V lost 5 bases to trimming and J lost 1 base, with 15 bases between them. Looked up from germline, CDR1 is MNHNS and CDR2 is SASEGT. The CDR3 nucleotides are TGTGCCAGCAGTTTCGCCCCGGAGAGAAGCAATCAGCCCCAGCATTTT. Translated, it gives CASSFAPERSNQPQHF.

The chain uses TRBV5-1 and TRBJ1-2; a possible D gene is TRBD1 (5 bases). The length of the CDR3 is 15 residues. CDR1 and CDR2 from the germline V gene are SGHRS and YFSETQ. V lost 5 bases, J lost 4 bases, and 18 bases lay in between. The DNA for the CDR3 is TGCGCCAGCAGAAATTGGGGCCCGCAAAGCTATGGCTACACCTTC. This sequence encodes CASRNWGPQSYGYTF.

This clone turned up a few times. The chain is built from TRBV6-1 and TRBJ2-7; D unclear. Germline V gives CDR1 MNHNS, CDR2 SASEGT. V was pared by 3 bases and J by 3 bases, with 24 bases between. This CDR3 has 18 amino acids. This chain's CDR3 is CASSDVLAGPPYLYEQYF. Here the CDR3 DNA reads TGTGCCAGCAGTGACGTTCTCGCCGGGCCGCCTTACCTCTACGAGCAGTACTTC.

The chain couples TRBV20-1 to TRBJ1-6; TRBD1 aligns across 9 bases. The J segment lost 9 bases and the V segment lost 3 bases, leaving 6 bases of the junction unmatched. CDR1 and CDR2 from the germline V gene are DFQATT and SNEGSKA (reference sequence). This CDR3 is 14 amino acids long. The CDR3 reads CSARGDRGFSPLHF. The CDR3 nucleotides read TGCAGTGCTAGGGGAGACAGGGGGTTTTCACCCCTCCACTTT.

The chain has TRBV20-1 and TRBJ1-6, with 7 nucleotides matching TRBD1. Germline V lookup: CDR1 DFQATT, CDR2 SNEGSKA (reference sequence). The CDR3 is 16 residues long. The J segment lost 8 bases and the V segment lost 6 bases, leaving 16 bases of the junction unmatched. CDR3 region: CSAGRRRGGIDSPLHF. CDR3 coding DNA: TGCAGTGCCGGCAGGCGGAGAGGGGGCATCGATTCACCCCTCCACTTT.

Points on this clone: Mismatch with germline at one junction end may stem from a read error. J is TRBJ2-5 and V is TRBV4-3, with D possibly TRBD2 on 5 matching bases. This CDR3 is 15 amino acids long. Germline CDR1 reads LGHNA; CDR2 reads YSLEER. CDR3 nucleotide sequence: TGCGCCAGCAGACCCCGGGGTGGGCCCCAAGAGACACAGTACTTC. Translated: CASRPRGGPQETQYF.

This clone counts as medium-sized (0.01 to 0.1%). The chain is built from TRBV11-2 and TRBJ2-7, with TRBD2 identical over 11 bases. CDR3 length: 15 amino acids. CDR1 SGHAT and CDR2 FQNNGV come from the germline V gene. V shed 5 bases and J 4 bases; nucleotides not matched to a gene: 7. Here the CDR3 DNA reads TGTGCCAGCAGCCCTAGGCGACTAGCGGGATACGAGCAGTACTTC. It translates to CASSPRRLAGYEQYF.

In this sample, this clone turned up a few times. CDR3 bases: TGTGCCAGCAGCCAAGCAACCGGGACTAGTTCCGGTGAGCAGTTCTTC. Translated: CASSQATGTSSGEQFF. This sequence joins TRBV6-1 and TRBJ2-1, with TRBD2 matching over 8 bases. The CDR3 is 16 amino acids. Looked up from germline, CDR1 is MNHNS and CDR2 is SASEGT. V was pared by 6 bases and J by 9 bases, with 16 bases of the junction left unmatched.

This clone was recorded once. The DNA of the CDR3 is TGTGCCAGCAGTCAACGCGGGACTAGCGTTAAAGAGCAGTTCTTC. Amino acid sequence: CASSQRGTSVKEQFF. The gene calls are TRBV11-2 and TRBJ2-1, with 10 bases fitting TRBD2. Per germline, CDR1 SGHAT and CDR2 FQNNGV. This CDR3 is built from 15 residues. The ends lost 6 bases at V and 10 bases at J; junction bases unmatched: 12.

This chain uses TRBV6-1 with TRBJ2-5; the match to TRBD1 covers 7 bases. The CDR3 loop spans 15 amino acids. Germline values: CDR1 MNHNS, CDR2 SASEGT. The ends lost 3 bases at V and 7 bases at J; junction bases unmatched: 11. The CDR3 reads CASSDYWAGGRTQYF. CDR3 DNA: TGTGCCAGCAGTGACTACTGGGCAGGGGGTCGGACCCAGTACTTC.

The CDR3, as DNA: TGTGCCAGCAGTAGCCATACAGGGGGCCTCTACGAGCAGTACTTC. It codes for CASSSHTGGLYEQYF. This rearrangement joins TRBV6-2 or TRBV6-3 to TRBJ2-7; TRBD1 agrees at 9 bases. This CDR3 spans 15 amino acids. With V trimmed by 5 bases and J by 3 bases, 8 bases remained unmatched. CDR1 and CDR2 from the germline V gene are MNHEY and SVGEGT.

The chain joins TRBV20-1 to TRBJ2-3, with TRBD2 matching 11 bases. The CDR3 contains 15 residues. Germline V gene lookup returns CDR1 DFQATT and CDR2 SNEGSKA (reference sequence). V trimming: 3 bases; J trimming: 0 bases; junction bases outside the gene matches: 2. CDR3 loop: CSARRTSGSTDTQYF. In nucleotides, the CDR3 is TGCAGTGCTAGGAGGACTAGCGGGAGCACAGATACGCAGTATTTT.

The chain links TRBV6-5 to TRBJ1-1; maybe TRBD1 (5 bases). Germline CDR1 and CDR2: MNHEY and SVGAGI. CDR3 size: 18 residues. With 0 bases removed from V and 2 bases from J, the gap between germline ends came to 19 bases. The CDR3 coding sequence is TGTGCCAGCAGTTACTCAAGGGGAAGGCTTGGGGTAAACACTGAAGCTTTCTTT. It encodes CASSYSRGRLGVNTEAFF.

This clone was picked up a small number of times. The CDR3 region has the DNA TGTGCCAGCAGTGGCCCCCGGACAGGGGGCGTCAATGAGCAGTTCTTC. It is translated as CASSGPRTGGVNEQFF. J is TRBJ2-1 and V is TRBV6-1; TRBD1 matches 11 bases. V gave up 4 bases and J gave up 6 bases; unmatched junction bases: 8. The CDR3 contains 16 residues. CDR1 is MNHNS, CDR2 SASEGT, per germline.

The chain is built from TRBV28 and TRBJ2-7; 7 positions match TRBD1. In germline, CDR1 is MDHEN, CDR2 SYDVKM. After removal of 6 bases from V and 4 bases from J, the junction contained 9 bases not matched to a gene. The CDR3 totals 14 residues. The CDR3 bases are TGTGCCAGCAGCACGACAGGGTTTCTATACGAGCAGTACTTC. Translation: CASSTTGFLYEQYF.

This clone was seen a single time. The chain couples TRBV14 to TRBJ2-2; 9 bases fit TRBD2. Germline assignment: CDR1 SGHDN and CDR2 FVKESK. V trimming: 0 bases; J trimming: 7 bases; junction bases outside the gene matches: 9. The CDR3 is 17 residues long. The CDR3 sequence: CASSQERAGGPDGELFF. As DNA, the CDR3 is TGTGCCAGCAGCCAAGAAAGGGCGGGAGGGCCCGACGGGGAGCTGTTTTTT.

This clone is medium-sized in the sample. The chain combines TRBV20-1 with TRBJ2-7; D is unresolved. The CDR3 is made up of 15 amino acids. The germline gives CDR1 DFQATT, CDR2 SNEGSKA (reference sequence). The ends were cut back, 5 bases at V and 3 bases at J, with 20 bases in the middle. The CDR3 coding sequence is TGCAGTGCTGGGCGCCCGAGCCTTCAGCTCTACGAGCAGTACTTC. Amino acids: CSAGRPSLQLYEQYF.

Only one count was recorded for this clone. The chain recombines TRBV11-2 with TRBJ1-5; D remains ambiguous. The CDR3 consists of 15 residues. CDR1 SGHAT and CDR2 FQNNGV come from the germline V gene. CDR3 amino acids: CVGPGPNVGNQPQHF. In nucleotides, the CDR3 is TGTGTTGGGCCAGGTCCAAACGTGGGGAATCAGCCCCAGCATTTT.